Below, one T cell receptor beta chain is given with its context. These data originate in a study of cytotoxic CD8 clonotypes in ibrutinib-treated CLL. At the level of the study: Responses: approximately 25 partial, 2 complete; after median around 64 months, about 15 stayed remitted, roughly 12 progressed.

Method: immunoSEQ multiplex PCR; TCRdb's copy keeps in-frame clones and lacks some. The sample shows approximately 210,000 clones, approximately 72% of them seen only once. The V end was cut by 7 bases, the J end by 3 bases, with 16 bases between. The CDR3 is 15 amino acids. Looked up from germline, CDR1 is MDHEN and CDR2 is SYDVKM. The source of this sequence is a human donor with chronic lymphocytic leukemia. This specimen was PBMCs, taken after 24 months of ibrutinib treatment. V gene TRBV28 combines with J gene TRBJ2-4; D is perhaps TRBD2 (5 bases). The CDR3 DNA follows: TGTGCCAGCACAACGGCGAGGGTGTTCAAAAACATTCAGTACTTC. Its translation: CASTTARVFKNIQYF.